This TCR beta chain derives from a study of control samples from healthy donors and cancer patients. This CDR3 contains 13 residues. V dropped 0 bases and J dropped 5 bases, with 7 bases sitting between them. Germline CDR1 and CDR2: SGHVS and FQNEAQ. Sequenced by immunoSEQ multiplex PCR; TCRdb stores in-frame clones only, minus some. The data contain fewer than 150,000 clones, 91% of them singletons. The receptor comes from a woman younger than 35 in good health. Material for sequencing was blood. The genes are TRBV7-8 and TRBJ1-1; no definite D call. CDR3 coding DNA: TGTGCCAGCAGCTTAGCTCCTAAGACTGAAGCTTTCTTT. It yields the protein CASSLAPKTEAFF. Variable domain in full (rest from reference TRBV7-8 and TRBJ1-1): GAGVSQSPRYKVAKRGQDVALRCDPISGHVSLFWYQQALGQGPEFLTYFQNEAQLDKSGLPSDRFFAERPEGSVSTLKIQRTQQEDSAVYLCASSLAPKTEAFFGQGTRLTVV.